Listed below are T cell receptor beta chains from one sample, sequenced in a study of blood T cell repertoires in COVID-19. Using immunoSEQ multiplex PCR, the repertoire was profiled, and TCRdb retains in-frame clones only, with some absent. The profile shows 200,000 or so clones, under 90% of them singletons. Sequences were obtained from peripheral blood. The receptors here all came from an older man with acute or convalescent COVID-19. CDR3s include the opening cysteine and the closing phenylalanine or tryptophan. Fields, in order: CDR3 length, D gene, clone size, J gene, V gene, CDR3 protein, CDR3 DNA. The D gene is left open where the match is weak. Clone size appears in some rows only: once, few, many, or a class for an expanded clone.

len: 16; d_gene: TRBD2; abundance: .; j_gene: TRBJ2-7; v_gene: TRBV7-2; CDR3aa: CASSPGLASRSYEQYF; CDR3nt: TGTGCCAGCAGCCCCGGACTAGCTTCCCGATCCTACGAGCAGTACTTC
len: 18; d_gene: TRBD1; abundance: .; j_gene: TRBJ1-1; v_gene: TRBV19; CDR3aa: CASTTIDRGRRLNTEAFF; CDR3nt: TGTGCCAGTACAACCATCGACAGGGGCCGCCGTCTGAACACTGAAGCTTTCTTT
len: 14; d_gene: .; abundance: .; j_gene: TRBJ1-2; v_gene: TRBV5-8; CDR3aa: CASSLARNNYGYTF; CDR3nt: TGTGCCAGCAGCTTGGCCCGTAATAACTATGGCTACACCTTC
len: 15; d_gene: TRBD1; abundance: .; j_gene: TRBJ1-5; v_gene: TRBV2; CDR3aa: CASSESTGAHQPQHF; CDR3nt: TGTGCCAGCAGTGAATCGACAGGGGCTCATCAGCCCCAGCATTTT
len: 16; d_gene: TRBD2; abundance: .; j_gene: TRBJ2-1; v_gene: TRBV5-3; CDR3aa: CARSPPAGAPYNEQFF; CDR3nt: TGTGCCAGAAGCCCCCCAGCGGGAGCCCCCTACAATGAGCAGTTCTTC
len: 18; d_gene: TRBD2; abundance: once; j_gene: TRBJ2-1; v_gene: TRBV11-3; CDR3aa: CASSLFSPSGTYHNEQFF; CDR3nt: TGTGCCAGCAGCTTATTCTCCCCCAGCGGGACGTATCACAATGAGCAGTTCTTC
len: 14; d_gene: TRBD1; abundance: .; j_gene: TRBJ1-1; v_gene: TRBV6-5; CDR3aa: CASRDSYMNTEAFF; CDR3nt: TGTGCCAGCCGGGACAGCTACATGAACACTGAAGCTTTCTTT
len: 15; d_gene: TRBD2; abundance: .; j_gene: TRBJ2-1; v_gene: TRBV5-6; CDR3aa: CASSLGLAGQDEQFF; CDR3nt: TGTGCCAGCAGCTTGGGACTAGCGGGACAGGATGAGCAGTTCTTC
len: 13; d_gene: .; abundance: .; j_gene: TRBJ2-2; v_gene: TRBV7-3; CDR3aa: CASSLLSSGELFF; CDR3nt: TGTGCCAGCAGCTTGTTATCTTCCGGGGAGCTGTTTTTT
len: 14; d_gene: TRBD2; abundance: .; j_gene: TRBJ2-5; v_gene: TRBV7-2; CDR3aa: CASSLSGRGETQYF; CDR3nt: TGTGCCAGCAGCCTCAGCGGGAGAGGCGAGACCCAGTACTTC
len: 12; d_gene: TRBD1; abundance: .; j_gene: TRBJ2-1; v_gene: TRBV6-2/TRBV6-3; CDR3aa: CASSFLGTGPIF; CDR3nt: TGTGCCAGCAGTTTCTTAGGGACAGGGCCCATCTTC
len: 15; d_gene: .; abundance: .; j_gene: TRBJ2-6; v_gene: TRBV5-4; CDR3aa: CASSLGQSGANVLTF; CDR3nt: TGTGCCAGCAGCTTGGGTCAATCTGGGGCCAACGTCCTGACTTTC
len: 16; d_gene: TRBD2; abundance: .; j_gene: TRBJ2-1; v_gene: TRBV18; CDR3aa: CASSSPGLAGGNEQFF; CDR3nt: TGTGCCAGCTCATCCCCGGGACTAGCGGGAGGTAATGAGCAGTTCTTC
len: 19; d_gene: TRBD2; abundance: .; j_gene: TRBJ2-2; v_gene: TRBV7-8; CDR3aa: CASSSRTSDSVPNTGELFF; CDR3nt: TGTGCCAGCAGCAGCAGGACTAGCGACTCCGTCCCGAACACCGGGGAGCTGTTTTTT
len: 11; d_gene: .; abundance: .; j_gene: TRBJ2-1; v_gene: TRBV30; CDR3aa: CAWRAAGKQFF; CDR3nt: TGTGCCTGGAGGGCGGCCGGGAAGCAGTTCTTC
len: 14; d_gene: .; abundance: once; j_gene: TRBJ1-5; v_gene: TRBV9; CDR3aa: CASSFGPSNQPQHF; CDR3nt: TGTGCCAGCAGCTTTGGCCCCAGCAATCAGCCCCAGCATTTT
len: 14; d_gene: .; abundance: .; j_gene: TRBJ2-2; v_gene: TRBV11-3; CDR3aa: CASSLGRNTGELFF; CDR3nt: TGTGCCAGCAGCTTAGGCAGGAACACCGGGGAGCTGTTTTTT
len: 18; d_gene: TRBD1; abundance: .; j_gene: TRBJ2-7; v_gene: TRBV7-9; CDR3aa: CASSHTAVATGSIGEQYF; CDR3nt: TGTGCCAGCAGCCATACTGCCGTGGCGACAGGGTCTATAGGGGAGCAGTACTTC
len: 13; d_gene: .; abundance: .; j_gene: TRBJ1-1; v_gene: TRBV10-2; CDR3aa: CASMPQVNTEAFF; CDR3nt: TGCGCCAGCATGCCACAGGTGAACACTGAAGCTTTCTTT
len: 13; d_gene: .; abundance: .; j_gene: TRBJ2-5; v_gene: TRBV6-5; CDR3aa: CAGGTVHQETQYF; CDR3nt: TGTGCCGGGGGGACAGTACACCAAGAGACCCAGTACTTC
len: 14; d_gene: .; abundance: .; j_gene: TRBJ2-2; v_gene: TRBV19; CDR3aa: CASSILANTGELFF; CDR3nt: TGTGCCAGTAGTATACTAGCGAACACCGGGGAGCTGTTTTTT
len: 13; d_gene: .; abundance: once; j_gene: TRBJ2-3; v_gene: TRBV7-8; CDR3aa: CASSFRQTDTQYF; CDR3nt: TGTGCCAGCAGCTTCAGGCAGACAGATACGCAGTATTTT
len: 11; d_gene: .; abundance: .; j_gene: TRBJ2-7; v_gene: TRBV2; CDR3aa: CASSVSVEQYF; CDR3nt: TGTGCCAGCAGTGTTTCGGTCGAGCAGTACTTC
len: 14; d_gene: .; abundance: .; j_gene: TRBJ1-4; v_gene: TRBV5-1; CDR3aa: CASSLVYRSEKLFF; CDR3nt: TGCGCCAGCAGCTTGGTATATAGGAGTGAAAAACTGTTTTTT
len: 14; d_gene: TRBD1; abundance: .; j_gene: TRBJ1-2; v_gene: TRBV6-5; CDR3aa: CASSPGQGGYGYTF; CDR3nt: TGTGCCAGCAGCCCCGGACAGGGCGGCTATGGCTACACCTTC
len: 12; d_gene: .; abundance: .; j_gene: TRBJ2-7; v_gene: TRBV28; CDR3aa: CASRTPAGTPGF; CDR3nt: TGTGCCAGCAGAACTCCTGCCGGGACACCAGGCTTC
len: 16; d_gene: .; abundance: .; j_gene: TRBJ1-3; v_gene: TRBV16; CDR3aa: CASSPWDSSPGNTIYF; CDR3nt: TGTGCCAGCAGCCCCTGGGACTCTTCTCCTGGAAACACCATATATTTT
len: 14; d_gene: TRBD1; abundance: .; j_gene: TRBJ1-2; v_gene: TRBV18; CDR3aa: CASSQTGGADGYTF; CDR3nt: TGTGCCAGCTCACAAACAGGGGGCGCGGATGGCTACACCTTC
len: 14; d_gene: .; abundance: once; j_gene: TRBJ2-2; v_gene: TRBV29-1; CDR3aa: CSVIAGSSTGELFF; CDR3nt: TGCAGCGTTATTGCGGGTTCTTCCACCGGGGAGCTGTTTTTT
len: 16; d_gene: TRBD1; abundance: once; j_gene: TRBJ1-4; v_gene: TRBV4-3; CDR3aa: CASSQRVGTGSEKLFF; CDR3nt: TGCGCCAGCAGCCAGCGAGTCGGGACAGGGAGTGAAAAACTGTTTTTT
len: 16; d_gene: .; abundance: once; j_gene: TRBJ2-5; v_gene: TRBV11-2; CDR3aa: CASSLGGGGGQETQYF; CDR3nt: TGTGCCAGCAGCTTAGGTGGGGGAGGAGGTCAAGAGACCCAGTACTTC
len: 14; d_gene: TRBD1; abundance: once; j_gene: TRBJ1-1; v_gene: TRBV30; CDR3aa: CAWSPGTEYTEAFF; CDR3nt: TGTGCCTGGAGTCCGGGGACAGAATACACTGAAGCTTTCTTT
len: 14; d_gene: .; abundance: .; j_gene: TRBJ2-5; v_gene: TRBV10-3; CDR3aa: CAISESMSSPAQYF; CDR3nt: TGTGCCATCAGTGAGTCGATGTCTAGTCCGGCCCAGTACTTC
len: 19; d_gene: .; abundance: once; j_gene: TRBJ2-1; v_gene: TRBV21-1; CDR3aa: CASSPQGARAGNIYNEQFF; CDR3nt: TGTGCCAGCAGCCCACAGGGGGCGCGAGCGGGGAATATCTACAATGAGCAGTTCTTC
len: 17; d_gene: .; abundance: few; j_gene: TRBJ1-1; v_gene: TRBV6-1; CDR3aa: CASSKGGGGGRGTEAFF; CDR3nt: TGTGCCAGCAGTAAAGGGGGAGGGGGAGGGCGCGGCACTGAAGCTTTCTTT
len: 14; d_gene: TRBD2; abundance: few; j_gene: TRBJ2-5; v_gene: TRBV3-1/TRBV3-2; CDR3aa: CASSHSSGRAQQYF; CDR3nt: TGTGCCAGCAGCCATAGTAGCGGGAGGGCCCAGCAGTACTTC
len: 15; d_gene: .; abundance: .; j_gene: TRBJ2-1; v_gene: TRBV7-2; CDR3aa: CASRPPSSRGAEQFF; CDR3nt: TGTGCCAGCAGACCGCCCAGCTCCCGAGGCGCGGAGCAGTTCTTC
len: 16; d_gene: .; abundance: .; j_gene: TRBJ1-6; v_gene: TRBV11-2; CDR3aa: CASSLDRNRVDSPLHF; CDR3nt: TGTGCCAGCAGCTTAGATCGAAACAGGGTGGACTCACCCCTCCACTTT
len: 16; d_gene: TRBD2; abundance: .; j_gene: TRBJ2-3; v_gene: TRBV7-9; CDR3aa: CASRPGSGRGGDTQYF; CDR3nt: TGTGCCAGCAGACCGGGAAGCGGGAGAGGTGGAGATACGCAGTATTTT
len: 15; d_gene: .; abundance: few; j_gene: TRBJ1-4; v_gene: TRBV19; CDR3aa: CASSIGGRRNEKLFF; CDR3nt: TGTGCCAGTAGTATCGGTGGACGGAGGAATGAAAAACTGTTTTTT